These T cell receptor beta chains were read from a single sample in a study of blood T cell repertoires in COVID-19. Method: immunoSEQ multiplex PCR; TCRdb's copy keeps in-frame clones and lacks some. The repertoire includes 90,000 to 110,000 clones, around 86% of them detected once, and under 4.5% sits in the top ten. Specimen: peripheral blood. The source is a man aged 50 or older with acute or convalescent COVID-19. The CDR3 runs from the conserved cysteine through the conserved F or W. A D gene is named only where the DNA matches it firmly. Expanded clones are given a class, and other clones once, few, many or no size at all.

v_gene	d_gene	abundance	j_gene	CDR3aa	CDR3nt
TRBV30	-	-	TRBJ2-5	CAWSPAARVGETQYF	TGTGCCTGGAGCCCCGCCGCCAGGGTGGGAGAGACCCAGTACTTC
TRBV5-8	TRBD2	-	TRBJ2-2	CASSPSGRSTGELFF	TGTGCCAGCAGCCCCAGCGGGAGGAGTACCGGGGAGCTGTTTTTT
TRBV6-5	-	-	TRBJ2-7	CASSPWGTHYEQYF	TGTGCCAGCAGTCCGTGGGGGACTCACTACGAGCAGTACTTC
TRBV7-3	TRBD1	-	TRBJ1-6	CASSYSGTGGSPLHF	TGTGCCAGCAGCTATTCCGGGACAGGGGGTTCACCCCTCCACTTT
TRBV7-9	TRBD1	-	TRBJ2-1	CASSLGQGNDEQFF	TGTGCCAGCAGCTTGGGACAGGGGAACGATGAGCAGTTCTTC
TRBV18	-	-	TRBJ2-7	CASSPSSRDGEQYF	TGTGCCAGCTCACCAAGTTCCAGGGATGGTGAGCAGTACTTC
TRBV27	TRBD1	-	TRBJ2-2	CATLDRGPNTGELFF	TGTGCCACGCTGGACAGGGGGCCGAACACCGGGGAGCTGTTTTTT
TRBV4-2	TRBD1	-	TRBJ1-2	CASSLGQVYGYTF	TGTGCCAGCAGCCTAGGACAGGTTTACGGCTACACCTTC
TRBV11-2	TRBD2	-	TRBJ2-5	CASSSAGGEGNKETQYF	TGTGCCAGCAGCTCCGCGGGGGGGGAGGGTAATAAAGAGACCCAGTACTTC
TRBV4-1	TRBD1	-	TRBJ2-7	CASSQDQRTGVNYEQYF	TGCGCCAGCAGCCAAGATCAAAGGACAGGGGTGAACTACGAGCAGTACTTC
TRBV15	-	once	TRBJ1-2	CATSRARVDGYTF	TGTGCCACCAGCAGAGCCAGGGTGGATGGCTACACCTTC
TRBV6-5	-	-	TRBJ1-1	CASSYSYQVGTEAFF	TGTGCCAGCAGTTACTCGTACCAGGTGGGCACTGAAGCTTTCTTT
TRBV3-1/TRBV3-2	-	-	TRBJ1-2	CASSQDYRQEFYGYTF	TGTGCCAGCAGCCAAGATTACCGACAGGAATTCTATGGCTACACCTTC
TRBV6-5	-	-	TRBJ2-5	CASSYVLPGGRETQYF	TGTGCCAGCAGTTACGTACTTCCCGGTGGTCGAGAGACCCAGTACTTC
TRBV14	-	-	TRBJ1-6	CASSQDLGSYNSPLHF	TGTGCCAGCAGCCAAGATCTCGGCTCCTATAATTCACCCCTCCACTTT
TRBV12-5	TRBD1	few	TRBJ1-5	CASALPRTGGGQPQHF	TGTGCTAGTGCGCTCCCGAGGACAGGGGGAGGCCAGCCCCAGCATTTT
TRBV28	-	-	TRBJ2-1	CASSSPGASDEQFF	TGTGCCAGCAGTTCCCCCGGAGCTTCTGATGAGCAGTTCTTC
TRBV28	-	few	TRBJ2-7	CASSSQVWEQYF	TGTGCCAGCAGTTCACAGGTATGGGAGCAGTACTTC
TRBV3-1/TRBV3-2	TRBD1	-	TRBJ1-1	CASSQGTVADTEAFF	TGTGCCAGCAGTCAAGGGACAGTCGCTGACACTGAAGCTTTCTTT
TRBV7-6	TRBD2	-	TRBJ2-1	CASSSAAGGPWEQFF	TGTGCCAGCAGCTCGGCAGCGGGAGGGCCTTGGGAGCAGTTCTTC
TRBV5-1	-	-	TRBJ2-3	CASSLADSSSTDTQYF	TGCGCCAGCAGCTTGGCGGACAGCTCTAGCACAGATACGCAGTATTTT
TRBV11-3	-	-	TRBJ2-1	CASSLDFPASEQFF	TGTGCCAGCAGCCTGGACTTCCCTGCTTCTGAGCAGTTCTTC
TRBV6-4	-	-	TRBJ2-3	CASSPLGTSTDTQYF	TGTGCCAGCAGTCCACTAGGGACTAGCACAGATACGCAGTATTTT
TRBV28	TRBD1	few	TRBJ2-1	CASRSGQVYNEQFF	TGTGCCAGCAGAAGCGGACAGGTATACAATGAGCAGTTCTTC
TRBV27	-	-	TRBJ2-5	CASSEGPREQETQYF	TGTGCCAGCAGTGAGGGACCTCGGGAGCAAGAGACCCAGTACTTC
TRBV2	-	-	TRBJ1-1	CASSKDRNRAEAFF	TGTGCCAGCAGTAAAGACAGGAACCGGGCTGAAGCTTTCTTT
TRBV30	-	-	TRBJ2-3	CAWSGLREHTDTQYF	TGTGCCTGGAGCGGGTTGCGGGAACACACAGATACGCAGTATTTT
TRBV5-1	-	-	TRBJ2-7	CASSLADFYEQYF	TGCGCCAGCAGCTTGGCCGACTTCTACGAGCAGTACTTC
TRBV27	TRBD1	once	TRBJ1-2	CASSFLTGVRSPYGYTF	TGTGCCAGCAGTTTCCTGACAGGGGTGAGGAGTCCCTATGGCTACACCTTC
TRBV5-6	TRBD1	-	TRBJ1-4	CASTFGTGGRRGVF	TGTGCCAGCACCTTCGGGACAGGGGGCCGCCGAGGCGTTTTT
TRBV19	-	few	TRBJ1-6	CASSILGTSGYSPLHF	TGTGCCAGTAGTATCCTGGGCACCAGCGGGTATTCACCCCTCCACTTT
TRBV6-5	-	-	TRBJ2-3	CASSTDWNTQYF	TGTGCCAGCAGTACCGACTGGAATACGCAGTATTTT
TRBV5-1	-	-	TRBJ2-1	CASSAGTPYNEQFF	TGCGCCAGCAGCGCCGGGACTCCTTACAATGAGCAGTTCTTC
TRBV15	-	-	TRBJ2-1	CATRRAGPYNEQFF	TGTGCCACCAGGCGGGCGGGGCCGTACAATGAGCAGTTCTTC
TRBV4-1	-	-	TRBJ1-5	CASSQQGAVDQPQHF	TGCGCCAGCAGCCAACAGGGCGCCGTCGATCAGCCCCAGCATTTT
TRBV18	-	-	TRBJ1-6	CASSPSRDNSPLHF	TGTGCCAGCTCACCGAGCAGGGATAATTCACCCCTCCACTTT
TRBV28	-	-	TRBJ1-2	CASSLAGNYGYTF	TGTGCCAGCAGTTTGGCGGGGAACTATGGCTACACCTTC
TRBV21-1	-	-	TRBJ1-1	CASSRFTEQGRVNTEAFF	TGTGCCAGCAGCCGATTTACGGAGCAGGGGAGGGTGAACACTGAAGCTTTCTTT
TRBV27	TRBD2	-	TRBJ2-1	CASSPRLAWNEQFF	TGTGCCAGCAGTCCCCGACTAGCTTGGAATGAGCAGTTCTTC
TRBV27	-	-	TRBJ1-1	CASSPRTVKNTEAFF	TGTGCCAGCAGTCCAAGGACTGTAAAGAACACTGAAGCTTTCTTT
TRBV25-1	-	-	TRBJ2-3	CASSESVKPDTQYF	TGTGCCAGCAGTGAATCAGTGAAACCAGATACGCAGTATTTT
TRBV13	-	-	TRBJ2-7	CASSSRLSGDRVEQYF	TGTGCCAGCAGCTCGCGACTTAGCGGGGACAGGGTCGAGCAGTACTTC
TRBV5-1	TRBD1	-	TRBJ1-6	CASSLGRDRSSYNSPLHF	TGCGCCAGCAGCTTGGGGCGGGACAGGAGCTCCTATAATTCACCCCTCCACTTT
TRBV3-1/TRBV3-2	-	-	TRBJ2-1	CASSPIGAYNEQFF	TGTGCCAGCAGCCCTATTGGAGCCTACAATGAGCAGTTCTTC
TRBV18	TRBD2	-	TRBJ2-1	CASSPLAGAINEQFF	TGTGCCAGCTCACCCCTAGCGGGAGCAATAAATGAGCAGTTCTTC
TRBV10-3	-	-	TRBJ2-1	CATARGSEGNEQFF	TGTGCCACCGCTAGGGGGAGTGAGGGGAATGAGCAGTTCTTC
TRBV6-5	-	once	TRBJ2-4	CASRMTQSLSNIQYF	TGTGCCAGCAGAATGACACAGTCCCTCTCAAACATTCAGTACTTC
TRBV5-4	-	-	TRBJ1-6	CASSLGTATYNSPLHF	TGTGCCAGCAGCTTGGGCACAGCCACATATAATTCACCCCTCCACTTT
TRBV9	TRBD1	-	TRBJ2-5	CASTPTGGFVETQYF	TGTGCCAGCACTCCGACAGGGGGCTTTGTCGAGACCCAGTACTTC
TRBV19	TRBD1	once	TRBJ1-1	CASSGQGITEAFF	TGTGCCAGTAGCGGACAGGGGATCACTGAAGCTTTCTTT
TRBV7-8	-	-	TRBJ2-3	CASSPRPQGTDTQYF	TGTGCCAGCAGCCCGAGGCCACAGGGAACAGATACGCAGTATTTT
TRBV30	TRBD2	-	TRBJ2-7	CAWSPTRLAGGHEQYF	TGTGCCTGGAGTCCGACCCGACTAGCGGGAGGCCACGAGCAGTACTTC
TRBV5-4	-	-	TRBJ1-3	CASSTDTISGNTIYF	TGTGCCAGCAGCACCGACACCATCTCTGGAAACACCATATATTTT